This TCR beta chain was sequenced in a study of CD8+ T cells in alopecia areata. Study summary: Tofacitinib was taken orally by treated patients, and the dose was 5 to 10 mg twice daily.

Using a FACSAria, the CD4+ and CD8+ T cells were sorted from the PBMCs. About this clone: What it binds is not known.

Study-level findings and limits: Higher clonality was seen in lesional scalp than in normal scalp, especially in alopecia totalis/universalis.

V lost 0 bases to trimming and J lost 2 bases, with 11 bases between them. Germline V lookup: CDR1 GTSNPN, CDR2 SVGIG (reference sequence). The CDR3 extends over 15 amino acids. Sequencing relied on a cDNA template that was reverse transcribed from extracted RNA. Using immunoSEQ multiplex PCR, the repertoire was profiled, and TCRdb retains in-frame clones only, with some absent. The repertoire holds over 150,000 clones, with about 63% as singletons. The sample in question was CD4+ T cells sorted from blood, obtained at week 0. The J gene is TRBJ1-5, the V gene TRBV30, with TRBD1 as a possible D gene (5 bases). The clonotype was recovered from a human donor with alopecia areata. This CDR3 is CAWSVSDRGNQPQHF. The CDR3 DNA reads TGTGCCTGGAGTGTAAGTGACAGAGGCAATCAGCCCCAGCATTTT.